A single T cell receptor (beta chain) is shown here with its context. The antigen remains unidentified. Isolation of CD4+ naive, central memory, regulatory and stem cell-like memory cells was achieved by sorting via CD45RO/CCR7/CD25/CD127/CD95/CD27. The data belong to a study of beta chain features in type 1 diabetes. Study results and caveats: Researchers reported that naive, central memory and Treg TCRB repertoires appeared more similar in patients than in healthy donors.

TCRB transcripts that were expressed got sequenced, as all of the isolated RNA had been reverse transcribed. TCRdb's copy holds only in-frame clones and misses some; the assay was immunoSEQ multiplex PCR. The repertoire has some 150,000 clones, 48% of them found once; the top ten carry over 0.4%. With V trimmed by 6 bases and J by 5 bases, 9 bases remained unmatched. This CDR3 spans 15 amino acids. CDR1 KGHSH and CDR2 LQKENI come from the germline V gene. Sequencing was carried out using Tregs from blood. The sequence was collected from a man aged 18 to 29 in good health. V usage is TRBV18 and J usage is TRBJ2-3; 9 bases match TRBD1. The CDR3 region is CASSPRTGEQDTQYF. CDR3 in DNA: TGTGCCAGCTCCCCGAGGACAGGGGAGCAAGATACGCAGTATTTT.